This T cell receptor (beta chain) was documented in a study of monozygotic twins with inflammatory bowel disease. Germline assignment: CDR1 DFQATT and CDR2 SNEGSKA (reference sequence). The CDR3 contains 13 residues. Template switching was used to attach UMIs, which incorporated a 6-nucleotide sample barcode. TCRdb reprocessed the 5' RACE reads, with one entry per CDR3 protein and no DNA. The sample data list about 440,000 distinct CDR3 sequences. Sequences were obtained from blood. The V call is TRBV20-1, the J call TRBJ2-3; TCRdb designates TRBD1, a call that cannot be tested without DNA. The receptor comes from a human donor with ulcerative colitis or Crohn's disease, or a healthy co-twin of an affected twin (not recorded which). CDR3 protein: CSARDPRADTQYF.